The 28 T cell receptor beta chains below were found in one sample sequenced in a study of T-cell reconstitution after alpha-beta-depleted transplantation in children. Unique molecular identifiers were used to barcode this TCRbeta library. Each CDR3 protein is one row after TCRdb ran MiXCR on the PCR reads. The sample lists about 1,000,000 distinct CDR3 sequences; less than 30% were seen once. Sequencing used PBMCs, mostly from graft donor cells, obtained 360 days after TCRalphabeta/CD19-depleted stem cell transplant. Source of these receptors: a boy under two years old who had a stem cell transplant for SCID, so the T cells may come from the graft donor.

This clonotype appeared once. This chain uses TRBV10-3 with TRBJ1-2; 7 bases align to TRBD1. CDR3 length equals 17 residues. Per germline, CDR1 ENHRY and CDR2 SYGVKD. The trim removed 3 bases at V and 7 bases at J, leaving 17 bases unmatched. The CDR3 coding sequence is TGTGCCATCAGTGAAGTATTGGGACAGACGGCTTTCACTGGCTACACCTTC. This gives the protein CAISEVLGQTAFTGYTF.

This clonotype has just one count. V is TRBV9 and J is TRBJ1-5, with TRBD1 as a possible D gene (5 bases). Germline CDR1 reads SGDLS; CDR2 reads YYNGEE. The CDR3 is 15 amino acids. Trimming cost V 4 bases and J 3 bases, with 14 bases left between them. The CDR3 here is CASSPLGGDNQPQHF. CDR3 bases: TGTGCCAGCAGCCCCCTGGGGGGAGACAATCAGCCCCAGCATTTT. Supplemented by reference TRBV9 and TRBJ1-5, the full variable domain reads DSGVTQTPKHLITATGQRVTLRCSPRSGDLSVYWYQQSLDQGLQFLIQYYNGEERAKGNILERFSAQQFPDLHSELNLSSLELGDSALYFCASSPLGGDNQPQHFGDGTRLSIL.

This clonotype occurred a few times. This chain uses TRBV5-8 with TRBJ2-2; a weak D match, TRBD2 (7 bases). The V and J ends lost 4 bases and 6 bases respectively, with 22 bases between them. CDR1 and CDR2 from the germline V gene are SGHTS and YDEGEE. The CDR3 spans 17 residues. As DNA, the CDR3 is TGTGCCAGCAGCCCCCCGCCGGTTGGGGGGGCGTCCGGGGAGCTGTTTTTT. Encoded protein: CASSPPPVGGASGELFF.

This clonotype was seen a few times. The rearrangement uses TRBV9 and TRBJ2-1; no clear D. Germline values: CDR1 SGDLS, CDR2 YYNGEE. This CDR3 is built from 16 residues. Between the trimmed V and J ends, which lost 0 bases and 6 bases, there was a span of 16 bases. The CDR3 region has the DNA TGTGCCAGCAGCGTAGAAGGCCACCTCTTCCTCAATGAGCAGTTCTTC. Translating gives CASSVEGHLFLNEQFF.

Only a few counts were recorded for this clonotype. The gene calls are TRBV18 and TRBJ2-7, with TRBD2 as a possible D gene (6 bases). Trimming took off 3 bases at V and 3 bases at J, with 12 bases between the two ends. Looked up from germline, CDR1 is KGHSH and CDR2 is LQKENI. The CDR3 has 14 residues. The CDR3 region is CASSPGLKFYEQYF. The CDR3 DNA reads as TGTGCCAGCTCACCGGGACTGAAATTCTACGAGCAGTACTTC.

This clonotype has only a few counts. Here the CDR3 DNA reads TGTGCCTGGAGTGAAGGGGTTGTGTCCTACAATGAGCAGTTCTTC. Protein sequence: CAWSEGVVSYNEQFF. V and J are TRBV30 and TRBJ2-1; tentative D call: TRBD1 (5 bases). From germline, CDR1 is GTSNPN and CDR2 SVGIG (reference sequence). CDR3 length equals 15 residues. V lost 1 base and J 1 base, leaving 11 bases between the germline ends.

The V and J genes are TRBV20-1 and TRBJ2-2, with D unclear. V lost 1 base to trimming and J lost 5 bases, with 8 bases between them. Germline CDR1 and CDR2: DFQATT and SNEGSKA (reference sequence). This CDR3 has 13 amino acids. DNA for the CDR3: TGCAGTGCTAGAGCCCCCGGGACCGGGGAGCTGTTTTTT. Its translation: CSARAPGTGELFF.

The chain is built from TRBV5-1 and TRBJ2-7; 8 positions match TRBD1. CDR1 and CDR2 (germline): SGHRS, YFSETQ. This CDR3 is 13 amino acids long. The V and J ends lost 8 bases and 6 bases, in that order; junction bases with no gene match: 10. The CDR3 DNA reads as TGCGCCAGTACGGACAGGGAGGTTGCCGAGCAGTACTTC. Its protein is CASTDREVAEQYF.

The J gene is TRBJ2-7, the V gene TRBV19; the match to TRBD1 covers 8 bases. This CDR3 contains 13 residues. J was trimmed by 2 bases and V by 5 bases; bases with no gene match: 2. Germline CDR1 is LNHDA and CDR2 is SQIVND (reference sequence). CDR3 nucleotides: TGTGCCAGTAGTGGGGACAGGCCCTACGAGCAGTACTTC. Translation gives CASSGDRPYEQYF.

The chain uses TRBV20-1 and TRBJ2-7; the D gene is possibly TRBD2 (6 bases). Germline values: CDR1 DFQATT, CDR2 SNEGSKA (reference sequence). This CDR3 has 15 amino acids. Trimming left V 1 base short and J 5 bases short, with 18 bases between. The CDR3 region has the DNA TGCAGTGCTAGAGTGCGGGGTAAGGTCTGGGACGAGCAGTACTTC. This codes for CSARVRGKVWDEQYF.

This clonotype turned up a few times. V and J are TRBV18 and TRBJ1-1; D remains ambiguous. V dropped 3 bases and J dropped 8 bases, with 25 bases sitting between them. This CDR3 is built from 17 residues. The germline gives CDR1 KGHSH, CDR2 LQKENI. CDR3 residues: CASSPMGYEQSSGEAFF. Written as DNA, the CDR3 is TGTGCCAGCTCACCCATGGGGTACGAACAGTCGTCGGGAGAAGCTTTCTTT.

This chain links TRBV11-2 with TRBJ2-5, with 9 positions matching TRBD2. Germline V gene data show CDR1 as SGHAT and CDR2 as FQNNGV. V shed 5 bases, J shed 0 bases, and the junction held 19 bases outside the gene matches. The CDR3 is 20 residues long. As DNA, the CDR3 is TGTGCCAGCAGCCAAGGGGTAGGGGCGGGGGGGAAATACTACCAAGAGACCCAGTACTTC. Translated: CASSQGVGAGGKYYQETQYF.

This clonotype was found a few times. This chain connects TRBV5-1 to TRBJ2-5, with D hard to call. V shed 4 bases and J shed 5 bases, with 15 bases lying between them. This CDR3 is 14 amino acids long. The germline V gene has CDR1 SGHRS and CDR2 YFSETQ. In DNA, the CDR3 is TGCGCCAGCAGCCTTATAGTAGGGTGGGAGACCCAGTACTTC. It encodes CASSLIVGWETQYF.

This clonotype was observed at least ten times. V usage is TRBV9 and J usage is TRBJ2-2; D possibly corresponds to TRBD2 (6 bases). The ends were cut back, 0 bases at V and 6 bases at J, with 6 bases in the middle. Germline V gives CDR1 SGDLS, CDR2 YYNGEE. CDR3 length equals 13 residues. The CDR3 sequence is CASSVGGAGELFF. DNA for the CDR3: TGTGCCAGCAGCGTAGGCGGGGCCGGGGAGCTGTTTTTT.

V gene TRBV5-1 combines with J gene TRBJ2-1; no definite D call. The length of the CDR3 is 17 residues. Trimming pared 4 bases from V and 0 bases from J, leaving 17 bases between. Germline CDR1 is SGHRS and CDR2 is YFSETQ. The CDR3 protein is CASSPLSIPNSYNEQFF. The CDR3, as DNA: TGCGCCAGCAGCCCCCTGTCTATCCCAAACTCCTACAATGAGCAGTTCTTC. The whole variable domain, remainder taken from reference TRBV5-1 and TRBJ2-1, is KAGVTQTPRYLIKTRGQQVTLSCSPISGHRSVSWYQQTPGQGLQFLFEYFSETQRNKGNFPGRFSGRQFSNSRSEMNVSTLELGDSALYLCASSPLSIPNSYNEQFFGPGTRLTVL.

The chain links TRBV15 to TRBJ2-5, with D perhaps TRBD1 (7 bases). Trimming took 1 base from V and 5 from J, leaving 14 bases between them. This CDR3 is built from 15 residues. The germline V gene encodes CDR1 LNHNV and CDR2 YYDKDF (reference sequence). DNA of the CDR3: TGTGCCACCAGCAGAGGGGCAGGGGGGTTCGAGACCCAGTACTTC. The encoded protein is CATSRGAGGFETQYF. The full variable domain, with the rest looked up from reference TRBV15 and TRBJ2-5, is DAMVIQNPRYQVTQFGKPVTLSCSQTLNHNVMYWYQQKSSQAPKLLFHYYDKDFNNEADTPDNFQSRRPNTSFCFLDIRSPGLGDTAMYLCATSRGAGGFETQYFGPGTRLLVL.

The chain uses TRBV15 and TRBJ1-5, with 8 bases identical to TRBD1. The germline CDR1 and CDR2 sequences are LNHNV and YYDKDF (reference sequence). The V and J ends lost 3 bases and 2 bases, in that order; junction bases with no gene match: 6. The CDR3 has 16 residues. The CDR3 reads CATSRGDRGGNQPQHF. CDR3 bases: TGTGCCACCAGCAGGGGCGACAGGGGTGGCAATCAGCCCCAGCATTTT.

There are a few counts of this clonotype. The chain carries TRBV9 and TRBJ2-2; TRBD1 matches 12 bases. This CDR3 contains 16 residues. V shed 2 bases, J shed 4 bases, and the junction held 3 bases outside the gene matches. Germline CDR1 is SGDLS and CDR2 is YYNGEE. CDR3 in amino acids: CASSVGQGAGTGELFF. The CDR3, as DNA: TGTGCCAGCAGCGTGGGACAGGGGGCGGGCACCGGGGAGCTGTTTTTT.

This clonotype was found a few times. The chain is built from TRBV6-5 and TRBJ2-7, with 10 bases identical to TRBD1. V gave up 8 bases and J gave up 1 base; unmatched junction bases: 8. Germline loops: CDR1 MNHEY, CDR2 SVGAGI. This CDR3 has 15 residues. CDR3 coding DNA: TGTGCCAGCTGCCCCGGGACAGGGGCATCCTACGAGCAGTACTTC. Protein product: CASCPGTGASYEQYF.

The chain recombines TRBV5-1 with TRBJ2-3; either TRBD1 or TRBD2 may fit D (5 bases each). The CDR3 spans 16 residues. Germline V gene sequence: CDR1 SGHRS, CDR2 YFSETQ. Trimming left V 4 bases short and J 0 bases short, with 15 bases between. The CDR3 nucleotides are TGCGCCAGCAGCCCCAGAGGGGATGCTAGCACAGATACGCAGTATTTT. Translation gives CASSPRGDASTDTQYF.

This clonotype appeared a few times. CDR3 region: CASSPRGGRDTQYF. CDR3 in DNA: TGTGCCAGCAGTCCGCGGGGGGGCCGCGATACGCAGTATTTT. The V gene is TRBV28, the J gene TRBJ2-3; 9 bases line up with TRBD2. V was pared by 5 bases and J by 6 bases, with 6 bases of the junction left unmatched. This CDR3 is built from 14 residues. In germline, CDR1 is MDHEN, CDR2 SYDVKM. The variable domain in full, with the rest retrieved from reference TRBV28 and TRBJ2-3, is DVKVTQSSRYLVKRTGEKVFLECVQDMDHENMFWYRQDPGLGLRLIYFSYDVKMKEKGDIPEGYSVSREKKERFSLILESASTNQTSMYLCASSPRGGRDTQYFGPGTRLTVL.

This clonotype appeared a few times. This sequence joins TRBV20-1 and TRBJ2-3; no clear D. Germline V lookup: CDR1 DFQATT, CDR2 SNEGSKA (reference sequence). The CDR3 sequence is 14 residues long. Trimming took off 6 bases at V and 2 bases at J, with 15 bases between the two ends. CDR3 sequence (DNA): TGCAGTGCCCCAGGCCAGTACTACACAGATACGCAGTATTTT. Encoded protein: CSAPGQYYTDTQYF.

This clonotype came up a few times. The gene calls are TRBV4-2 and TRBJ2-5; 11 nucleotides match TRBD2. This CDR3 has 15 residues. V lost 2 bases, J lost 3 bases, and 2 bases stayed unmatched. The V gene's germline CDR1 is LGHNA and CDR2 YNFKEQ. This CDR3 is CASSQLAGGEETQYF. CDR3 sequence (DNA): TGTGCCAGCAGCCAACTAGCGGGGGGTGAAGAGACCCAGTACTTC.

This clonotype was detected a few times. The chain recombines TRBV20-1 with TRBJ2-5; D gene ambiguous. Deletions cut 5 bases from V and 5 bases from J, with 15 bases between. This CDR3 comprises 13 residues. Germline loops: CDR1 DFQATT, CDR2 SNEGSKA (reference sequence). CDR3 in amino acids: CSAGHVFRETQYF. CDR3 DNA sequence: TGCAGTGCTGGGCATGTGTTTAGGGAGACCCAGTACTTC.

In the case of this clonotype: A read error may produce the germline difference seen at one junction end. The gene calls are TRBV19 and TRBJ2-7; D is perhaps TRBD1 (5 bases). Germline V lookup: CDR1 LNHDA, CDR2 SQIVND (reference sequence). This CDR3 is 14 amino acids long. The CDR3 bases are TGTGCCAGTACTATAGACAGCATCTCCTACGAGCAGTACTTC. Amino acids: CASTIDSISYEQYF.

This clonotype has a handful of counts. The chain joins TRBV7-2 to TRBJ1-2, with TRBD1 matching 7 bases. The CDR3 has 14 residues. Germline CDR1 reads SGHTA; CDR2 reads FQGNSA. V was clipped by 5 bases and J by 3 bases; unmatched bases: 6. The CDR3 nucleotides read TGTGCCAGCAGCGTCAGGCAGGGGGACTATGGCTACACCTTC. It translates to CASSVRQGDYGYTF.

This clonotype has a handful of counts. Here the CDR3 reads CASSLRVLIGETQYF. As DNA, the CDR3 is TGTGCCAGCAGCTTGAGGGTCCTTATCGGGGAGACCCAGTACTTC. This rearrangement joins TRBV5-5 to TRBJ2-5; D gene ambiguous. V was cut by 1 base and J by 5 bases, with 15 bases left in between. Germline assignment: CDR1 SGHKS and CDR2 YYEKEE (reference sequence). This CDR3 has 15 amino acids.

The gene calls are TRBV6-5 and TRBJ1-2, with 9 bases identical to TRBD1. Trimming cost V 2 bases and J 2 bases; bases outside gene matches: 9. The CDR3 runs to 17 residues. CDR1 and CDR2 from the germline V gene are MNHEY and SVGAGI. CDR3 nucleotides: TGTGCCAGCAGTTACCATTACCGGGACAGGGTCAACTATGGCTACACCTTC. Amino acids: CASSYHYRDRVNYGYTF.